A single sample is the source of the 11 T cell receptor beta chains below, sequenced in a study of human T cells and chemical hapten exposure. TCRdb re-called the RACE reads through MiXCR, storing one row per CDR3 protein. The sample includes about 340,000 distinct CDR3 sequences, 6% to 8.5% of them seen just once. Time point given: patch test 1, 2 weeks after DPC sensitization. Treatment in this sample: therapeutic diphenylcyclopropenone sensitization with weekly scalp DPC. Sequenced material: whole blood, taken in connection with sensitization to the hapten diphenylcyclopropenone (DPC). The receptors shown here come from a woman between 18 and 29 years old with alopecia areata. Some clones in this sample may be carry-over from other donors' samples.

There are a few counts of this clonotype. The chain joins TRBV18 to TRBJ1-6; perhaps TRBD1 as D (5 bases). The CDR3 runs 14 residues. V was shortened by 6 bases and J by 5 bases, with 11 bases between the two germline ends. The germline V gene encodes CDR1 KGHSH and CDR2 LQKENI. The CDR3 DNA follows: TGTGCCAGCTCCCCCAGGGTGGATAATTCACCCCTCCACTTT. Its protein product is CASSPRVDNSPLHF.

The chain uses TRBV11-3 and TRBJ2-1; tentative D call: TRBD2 (5 bases). V was shortened by 3 bases and J by 8 bases, with 11 bases between the two germline ends. The CDR3 sequence is 13 residues long. Germline V gene data show CDR1 as SGHNT and CDR2 as YENEEA. The CDR3 coding sequence is TGTGCCAGCAGCTTCCTAGCCGACGATGAGCAGTTCTTC. Translated, it gives CASSFLADDEQFF.

This clonotype was seen at least ten times. The CDR3 nucleotides read TGTGCCAGCAGCCGCGGGACTAGCACAGATACGCAGTATTTT. Its protein product is CASSRGTSTDTQYF. The genes are TRBV7-3 and TRBJ2-3, with a tentative D call TRBD2 (6 bases). This CDR3 is 14 amino acids long. Germline CDR1 and CDR2: SGHTA and FQGTGA. V was trimmed by 5 bases and J by 0 bases, leaving 9 bases between them.

This clonotype was counted only a few times. J is TRBJ2-1 and V is TRBV7-3, with 7 bases identical to TRBD1. The CDR3 extends over 15 amino acids. Per germline, CDR1 SGHTA and CDR2 FQGTGA. The junction had 6 bases not matched to a gene; V was cut back by 5 bases and J by 2 bases. The CDR3 nucleotides are TGTGCCAGCAGCCCAGACAGGGTCGCCTACAATGAGCAGTTCTTC. Translation: CASSPDRVAYNEQFF.

This clonotype has at least ten counts. This sequence may be a read error, since a much larger clone differs from it by one base. The chain joins TRBV12-3 or TRBV12-4 to TRBJ1-1; D unclear. V was shortened by 3 bases and J by 3 bases, with 5 bases between the two germline ends. The CDR3 runs to 12 residues. The CDR3: CASSFGDTEAFF. The CDR3 nucleotides read TGTGCCAGCAGTTTCGGGGACACTGAAGCTTTCTTT.

This rearrangement joins TRBV10-3 to TRBJ1-5; D is possibly TRBD1 (5 bases). With 3 bases removed from V and 0 bases from J, the gap between germline ends came to 6 bases. CDR1 ENHRY and CDR2 SYGVKD come from the germline V gene. CDR3 length equals 14 residues. CDR3 sequence reads: CAISDGGSNQPQHF. CDR3 bases: TGTGCCATCAGTGACGGGGGTAGCAATCAGCCCCAGCATTTT.

This clonotype has just a few counts. The chain recombines TRBV20-1 with TRBJ2-3, with 15 bases lining up with TRBD2. CDR3 length: 17 residues. Germline loops: CDR1 DFQATT, CDR2 SNEGSKA (reference sequence). V lost 6 bases, J lost 6 bases, and 13 bases stayed unmatched. The CDR3: CSALEPGLAGGLDTQYF. The CDR3 DNA sequence: TGCAGTGCCCTAGAACCGGGACTAGCGGGGGGCCTTGATACGCAGTATTTT.

This clonotype was seen a few times. This chain joins TRBV20-1 and TRBJ1-2; 8 positions agree with TRBD1. Germline CDR1 reads DFQATT; CDR2 reads SNEGSKA (reference sequence). V gave up 3 bases and J gave up 7 bases; unmatched junction bases: 7. The CDR3 is made up of 13 amino acids. CDR3 DNA sequence: TGCAGTGCTAGCGATGACAGGGGACTTGGCTACACCTTC. Its protein product is CSASDDRGLGYTF.

CDR3 amino acids: CASSLEFTDTQYF. The CDR3 bases are TGTGCCAGCAGCTTGGAGTTCACAGATACGCAGTATTTT. The chain is built from TRBV7-2 and TRBJ2-3; D is unresolved. The germline V and J ends were trimmed by 3 bases and 2 bases, with 6 bases remaining between them. Per the germline V gene, CDR1 is SGHTA and CDR2 is FQGNSA. The CDR3 length is 13 residues.

This clonotype was counted only a few times. This chain connects TRBV6-2 or TRBV6-3 to TRBJ2-4, with 8 bases that match TRBD2. Germline V lookup: CDR1 MNHEY, CDR2 SVGEGT. V lost 6 bases and J lost 1; bases outside the gene matches: 2. The CDR3 spans 14 residues. The chain's CDR3 is CASRPGGAKNIQYF. The CDR3 nucleotides are TGTGCCAGCAGGCCGGGGGGGGCCAAAAACATTCAGTACTTC.

This clonotype was detected only a few times. The CDR3 here is CASSARQGTFTEAFF. The CDR3 nucleotides are TGTGCCAGCAGCGCCCGACAGGGTACCTTCACTGAAGCTTTCTTT. The genes are TRBV7-6 and TRBJ1-1, with 7 bases identical to TRBD1. Unmatched junction bases numbered 10, after V lost 5 bases and J lost 4 bases. CDR1 is SGHVS, CDR2 FNYEAQ, per germline. This CDR3 has 15 amino acids.